Here is one TCR beta chain with its context. The method was immunoSEQ multiplex PCR; TCRdb's version includes in-frame clones alone and lacks a portion of them. The sample yields 150,000 to 200,000 clones, about 80% seen once. V dropped 11 bases and J dropped 10; count of bases not matched to a gene: 12. There are 12 residues in the CDR3. The V gene's germline CDR1 is LGHDT and CDR2 YNNKEL (reference sequence). These data originate in a study of blood T cell repertoires in COVID-19. The source of this sequence is a woman in her sixties or seventies with acute or convalescent COVID-19. Material for sequencing was peripheral blood. V usage is TRBV3-1 (or the pseudogene TRBV3-2) and J usage is TRBJ2-5, with 8 bases aligning to TRBD2. CDR3 DNA: TGTGCCTCCAGGGCAGACCGGGGGGGCCAGTACTTC. Residues: CASRADRGGQYF.